These 30 T cell receptor beta chains were all obtained from the same sample, sequenced in a study of T cell repertoires in cytomegalovirus infection. TCRdb recomputed calls from the reads with MiXCR, one row per CDR3 protein. Seen here are 150,000 or so distinct CDR3 sequences, 20% to 25% observed once, and the top ten hold 10% to 11%. Sequences were obtained from PBMCs. All receptors derive from a human donor in good health (CMV status not recorded). Some clones in this sample may be carry-over from other donors' samples.

This clonotype showed up just a few times. The chain employs TRBV28 and TRBJ2-1; 9 bases are a match to TRBD2. Germline V gene data show CDR1 as MDHEN and CDR2 as SYDVKM. Trimming cost V 6 bases and J 1 base; bases outside gene matches: 10. This CDR3 contains 17 residues. Here the CDR3 reads CASSPGGGRASYNEQFF. CDR3 DNA sequence: TGTGCCAGCAGCCCTGGGGGCGGGAGGGCGTCCTACAATGAGCAGTTCTTC.

J is TRBJ2-7 and V is TRBV6-2 or TRBV6-3, with D uncertain. The CDR3 length is 13 residues. Germline lookup yields CDR1 MNHEY and CDR2 SVGEGT. V lost 0 bases and J lost 3, with 6 bases in between. The DNA of the CDR3 is TGTGCCAGCAGTTACTCCGACAACTACGAGCAGTACTTC. Translation: CASSYSDNYEQYF.

This clonotype was counted many times. DNA of the CDR3: TGTGCCAGCAGCACGGACAGGGTAGCCAATGAGCAGTTCTTC. Its protein product is CASSTDRVANEQFF. The chain carries TRBV7-2 and TRBJ2-1; 8 positions agree with TRBD1. Germline CDR1 is SGHTA and CDR2 is FQGNSA. The CDR3 is made up of 14 amino acids. V was clipped by 5 bases and J by 6 bases; unmatched bases: 6.

This clonotype has a handful of counts. V gene TRBV6-1 combines with J gene TRBJ2-5; D is perhaps TRBD1 (5 bases). Looked up from germline, CDR1 is MNHNS and CDR2 is SASEGT. V lost 8 bases and J 4 bases, leaving 11 bases between the germline ends. The length of the CDR3 is 12 residues. In DNA form, the CDR3 reads TGTGCCAGCGGCAGGGTCGGAGAGACCCAGTACTTC. Protein product: CASGRVGETQYF.

This clonotype is medium-sized (0.01 to 0.1%). The chain carries TRBV7-8 and TRBJ1-4; D is uncertain. The V end was cut by 1 base, the J end by 14 bases, with 8 bases between. This CDR3 contains 11 residues. CDR1 and CDR2 (germline): SGHVS, FQNEAQ. CDR3 residues: CASSLGNGLFF. The CDR3 DNA follows: TGTGCCAGCAGCTTAGGGAACGGGCTGTTTTTT. Filled out from reference TRBV7-8 and TRBJ1-4, the complete variable domain reads GAGVSQSPRYKVAKRGQDVALRCDPISGHVSLFWYQQALGQGPEFLTYFQNEAQLDKSGLPSDRFFAERPEGSVSTLKIQRTQQEDSAVYLCASSLGNGLFFGSGTQLSVL.

In this sample, this clonotype turned up many times. The chain carries TRBV7-2 and TRBJ2-7; TRBD2 is a possible D gene (6 bases). Deletions cut 2 bases from V and 4 bases from J, with 15 bases between. This CDR3 is 15 amino acids long. CDR1 is SGHTA, CDR2 FQGNSA, per germline. The CDR3 region is CASSLRRAGGYEQYF. The CDR3 DNA reads TGTGCCAGCAGCTTAAGGAGGGCCGGGGGATACGAGCAGTACTTC.

This clonotype was found a few times. The chain has TRBV7-9 and TRBJ2-7, with D hard to call. CDR1 is SEHNR, CDR2 FQNEAQ, per germline (reference sequence). With 5 bases removed from V and 2 bases from J, the gap between germline ends came to 10 bases. CDR3 length equals 13 residues. The chain's CDR3 is CASSTFVAYEQYF. CDR3 bases: TGTGCCAGCAGCACCTTTGTAGCCTACGAGCAGTACTTC.

This clonotype was seen a few times. The V gene is TRBV20-1, the J gene TRBJ1-1; TRBD1 aligns across 10 bases. J lost 5 bases, V lost 5 bases, and 11 bases had no gene match. CDR1 and CDR2 (germline): DFQATT, SNEGSKA (reference sequence). The CDR3 sequence is 15 residues long. As DNA, the CDR3 is TGCAGTGCTCGTACCCAGACAGGGGGCTCGACTGAAGCTTTCTTT. Translated: CSARTQTGGSTEAFF.

The sample holds a few counts of this clonotype. This chain connects TRBV7-2 to TRBJ2-7, with 7 bases lining up with TRBD1. The V gene's germline CDR1 is SGHTA and CDR2 FQGNSA. The CDR3 spans 15 residues. V gave up 5 bases and J gave up 3 bases; unmatched junction bases: 10. Written as DNA, the CDR3 is TGTGCCAGCAGCAAGGGGGCTCAAGGGAACTACGAGCAGTACTTC. Amino acid sequence: CASSKGAQGNYEQYF.

The rearrangement joins TRBV2 to TRBJ2-7, with 13 positions matching TRBD2. V lost 5 bases to trimming and J lost 3 bases; unmatched junction nucleotides: 1. Germline V CDR1 and CDR2: SNHLY, FYNNEI. The CDR3 runs 14 residues. This CDR3 reads CASSRLAGGYEQYF. In nucleotides, the CDR3 is TGTGCCAGCAGTCGACTAGCGGGGGGCTACGAGCAGTACTTC.

This clonotype was seen just once. The chain recombines TRBV3-1 with TRBJ1-6; D gene uncertain. Germline CDR1 and CDR2: LGHDT and YNNKEL (reference sequence). The CDR3 consists of 16 residues. The V end was cut by 4 bases, the J end by 6 bases, with 16 bases between. CDR3 DNA: TGTGCCAGCAGCCTTTTCGCAGGCGCGGGTAATTCACCCCTCCACTTT. As protein: CASSLFAGAGNSPLHF. Using reference TRBV3-1 and TRBJ1-6 for the parts outside the CDR3, the full variable domain is DTAVSQTPKYLVTQMGNDKSIKCEQNLGHDTMYWYKQDSKKFLKIMFSYNNKELIINETVPNRFSPKSPDKAHLNLHINSLELGDSAVYFCASSLFAGAGNSPLHFGNGTRLTVT.

This clonotype occurred many times. V is TRBV5-4 and J is TRBJ2-7, with D uncertain. The CDR3 covers 14 residues. The germline gives CDR1 SGHNT, CDR2 YYREEE (reference sequence). Trimming took 3 bases from V and 3 from J, leaving 13 bases between them. Here the CDR3 DNA reads TGTGCCAGCAGCTCTGGTACAGACTTCTACGAGCAGTACTTC. It is translated as CASSSGTDFYEQYF.

This clonotype was recorded a few times. The chain uses TRBV7-2 and TRBJ2-7; tentatively, D is TRBD2 (5 bases). This CDR3 comprises 15 residues. The V gene's germline CDR1 is SGHTA and CDR2 FQGNSA. Trimming shortened V by 2 bases and J by 0 bases, and 11 bases separated the two germline ends. CDR3 region: CASSLPDLASYEQYF. The CDR3 DNA is TGTGCCAGCAGCTTACCGGACTTGGCCTCCTACGAGCAGTACTTC.

Many counts were recorded for this clonotype. This chain joins TRBV6-5 and TRBJ2-2; possible D gene TRBD2, 5 bases. The CDR3 sequence is 13 residues long. The V gene's germline CDR1 is MNHEY and CDR2 SVGAGI. The V gene lost 6 bases and the J gene lost 5 bases, with 10 bases spanning the gap. The CDR3 coding sequence is TGTGCCAGCAGCAGAACGGGGACCGGGGAGCTGTTTTTT. It encodes CASSRTGTGELFF.

This clonotype was picked up a small number of times. J is TRBJ1-5 and V is TRBV7-2, with D perhaps TRBD1 (6 bases). The CDR3 loop spans 14 amino acids. Trimming stripped 3 bases from V and 7 bases from J, with 13 bases between. Germline lookup yields CDR1 SGHTA and CDR2 FQGNSA. Written as DNA, the CDR3 is TGTGCCAGCAGCTTGAAAGGGGGGAGACAGCCCCAGCATTTT. This codes for CASSLKGGRQPQHF.

This clonotype has only a few counts. This rearrangement joins TRBV7-6 to TRBJ2-7; D is ambiguous. There are 16 residues in the CDR3. V lost 0 bases to trimming and J lost 0 bases, with 12 bases between them. CDR1 and CDR2 from the germline V gene are SGHVS and FNYEAQ. This CDR3 is CASSLAPREGSYEQYF. CDR3 bases: TGTGCCAGCAGCTTAGCCCCGAGAGAAGGCTCCTACGAGCAGTACTTC. The variable domain in full, completed from reference TRBV7-6 and TRBJ2-7, reads GAGVSQSPRYKVTKRGQDVALRCDPISGHVSLYWYRQALGQGPEFLTYFNYEAQQDKSGLPNDRFSAERPEGSISTLTIQRTEQRDSAMYRCASSLAPREGSYEQYFGPGTRLTVT.

This clonotype appeared many times. The chain is built from TRBV7-9 and TRBJ2-3; no firm D call. V gave up 1 base and J gave up 4 bases, with 9 bases separating them. The CDR3 extends over 14 amino acids. The germline V gene encodes CDR1 SEHNR and CDR2 FQNEAQ (reference sequence). CDR3: CASSLGVVADTQYF. Here the CDR3 DNA reads TGTGCCAGCAGCTTAGGAGTAGTCGCAGATACGCAGTATTTT.

This clonotype showed up many times. The chain joins TRBV7-8 to TRBJ1-5; 8 nucleotides align to TRBD1. Trimming cost V 4 bases and J 4 bases; bases outside gene matches: 6. The CDR3 is 15 residues long. Germline V gives CDR1 SGHVS, CDR2 FQNEAQ. CDR3 sequence: CASSSRTGRNQPQHF. The CDR3 DNA reads TGTGCCAGCAGCTCCCGGACAGGGCGGAATCAGCCCCAGCATTTT.

The gene calls are TRBV4-3 and TRBJ2-3, with D perhaps TRBD1 (6 bases). The CDR3 length is 16 residues. CDR1 LGHNA and CDR2 YSLEER come from the germline V gene. The ends were cut back, 4 bases at V and 2 bases at J, with 16 bases in the middle. Here the CDR3 reads CASSPTGTTLTDTQYF. The CDR3 coding sequence is TGCGCCAGCAGCCCTACCGGGACAACCCTCACAGATACGCAGTATTTT.

The J gene is TRBJ1-2, the V gene TRBV7-4, with D possibly matching TRBD1 (6 bases). The length of the CDR3 is 14 residues. Germline V gene data show CDR1 as SGHVT and CDR2 as SQSDAQ. V shed 2 bases and J shed 6 bases, with 13 bases lying between them. CDR3 in amino acids: CASSLSRGDDGYTF. The CDR3 DNA reads as TGTGCCAGCAGCTTATCCAGGGGCGACGATGGCTACACCTTC.

This sequence joins TRBV5-1 and TRBJ1-1; D possibly corresponds to TRBD1 (6 bases). V shed 0 bases and J shed 6 bases, with 15 bases lying between them. Germline V gives CDR1 SGHRS, CDR2 YFSETQ. CDR3 length: 15 amino acids. The CDR3 here is CASSLDRAREAEAFF. DNA of the CDR3: TGCGCCAGCAGCTTGGACAGGGCCCGGGAGGCTGAAGCTTTCTTT.

The chain couples TRBV14 to TRBJ2-7; 10 bases are shared with TRBD1. The CDR3 covers 18 residues. CDR1 is SGHDN and CDR2 is FVKESK in the germline V gene. V dropped 1 base and J dropped 0; count of bases not matched to a gene: 9. CDR3 amino acids: CASSQVGQGLQSSYEQYF. Written as DNA, the CDR3 is TGTGCCAGCAGCCAAGTGGGACAGGGGCTCCAGAGCTCCTACGAGCAGTACTTC. The whole variable domain, remainder taken from reference TRBV14 and TRBJ2-7, is EAGVTQFPSHSVIEKGQTVTLRCDPISGHDNLYWYRRVMGKEIKFLLHFVKESKQDESGMPNNRFLAERTGGTYSTLKVQPAELEDSGVYFCASSQVGQGLQSSYEQYFGPGTRLTVT.

This clonotype was seen repeatedly, ten times or more. The V and J genes are TRBV7-9 and TRBJ2-2; D ambiguous. Trimming shortened V by 0 bases and J by 0 bases, and 8 bases separated the two germline ends. CDR3 length equals 16 residues. Germline V gene lookup returns CDR1 SEHNR and CDR2 FQNEAQ (reference sequence). CDR3 nucleotides: TGTGCCAGCAGCTTAGCGCTAACATCGAACACCGGGGAGCTGTTTTTT. Protein product: CASSLALTSNTGELFF. Full variable domain (outside the CDR3, taken from reference TRBV7-9 and TRBJ2-2): DTGVSQNPRHKITKRGQNVTFRCDPISEHNRLYWYRQTLGQGPEFLTYFQNEAQLEKSRLLSDRFSAERPKGSFSTLEIQRTEQGDSAMYLCASSLALTSNTGELFFGEGSRLTVL.

This clonotype was counted ten times or more. This rearrangement joins TRBV7-2 to TRBJ2-6, with D uncertain. Trimming removed 2 bases from V and 0 bases from J, with 5 bases in between. This CDR3 has 15 amino acids. Germline values: CDR1 SGHTA, CDR2 FQGNSA. CDR3 bases: TGTGCCAGCAGCTTACAAAGCTCTGGGGCCAACGTCCTGACTTTC. It encodes CASSLQSSGANVLTF.

This clonotype was found many times. The chain is built from TRBV7-2 and TRBJ1-5; 10 bases are a match to TRBD1. With V trimmed by 1 base and J by 2 bases, 5 bases remained unmatched. Germline CDR1 and CDR2: SGHTA and FQGNSA. This CDR3 is built from 17 residues. CDR3 residues: CASSLGGTGVRNQPQHF. The CDR3 coding sequence is TGTGCCAGCAGCTTAGGCGGGACAGGGGTCCGCAATCAGCCCCAGCATTTT. Complete variable domain (other parts from reference TRBV7-2 and TRBJ1-5): GAGVSQSPSNKVTEKGKDVELRCDPISGHTALYWYRQSLGQGLEFLIYFQGNSAPDKSGLPSDRFSAERTGGSVSTLTIQRTQQEDSAVYLCASSLGGTGVRNQPQHFGDGTRLSIL.

This clonotype showed up many times. The germline gene is not matched at one end of the junction; a read error may be the cause. The J gene is TRBJ2-1, the V gene TRBV7-2, with 9 bases matching TRBD2. CDR1 SGHTA and CDR2 FQGNSA come from the germline V gene. This CDR3 is built from 13 residues. In DNA, the CDR3 is TGTGCCAGCAGCGTAGCGGGAGTTCGTGAGCAGTTCTTC. It is translated as CASSVAGVREQFF. The variable domain in full, with the rest retrieved from reference TRBV7-2 and TRBJ2-1, is GAGVSQSPSNKVTEKGKDVELRCDPISGHTALYWYRQSLGQGLEFLIYFQGNSAPDKSGLPSDRFSAERTGGSVSTLTIQRTQQEDSAVYLCASSVAGVREQFFGPGTRLTVL.

This clonotype was detected a few times. The chain couples TRBV27 to TRBJ2-7; 9 bases fit TRBD1. V shed 3 bases, J shed 2 bases, and the junction held 5 bases outside the gene matches. Germline-derived CDR1 and CDR2 are MNHEY and SMNVEV (reference sequence). The CDR3 has 15 residues. The CDR3 nucleotides are TGTGCCAGCAGTTTCTGGGACAGGGTAGCCTACGAGCAGTACTTC. Translating gives CASSFWDRVAYEQYF.

In this sample, this clonotype turned up a few times. The chain employs TRBV14 and TRBJ2-5, with D possibly matching TRBD2 (5 bases). CDR3 length: 18 residues. Germline CDR1 and CDR2: SGHDN and FVKESK. Trimming removed 1 base from V and 5 bases from J, with 23 bases in between. CDR3 region: CASSQGHRGVTRWETQYF. As DNA, the CDR3 is TGTGCCAGCAGCCAAGGGCATCGTGGGGTTACTAGATGGGAGACCCAGTACTTC.

The table lists this clonotype with many counts. The chain is built from TRBV7-2 and TRBJ1-1, with no clear D. V was trimmed by 2 bases and J by 8 bases, leaving 9 bases between them. The CDR3 has 12 residues. Germline V gives CDR1 SGHTA, CDR2 FQGNSA. CDR3 loop: CASSLTKKEAFF. The CDR3 region has the DNA TGTGCCAGCAGCTTAACTAAAAAAGAAGCTTTCTTT.

The table lists this clonotype with many counts. The chain couples TRBV28 to TRBJ2-1; 8 positions agree with TRBD2. J was trimmed by 16 bases and V by 5 bases; bases with no gene match: 13. There are 13 residues in the CDR3. Germline assignment: CDR1 MDHEN and CDR2 SYDVKM. The CDR3 region has the DNA TGTGCCAGCAGTGACCTCCGAGGAGCGGGGGTATTCTTC. It is translated as CASSDLRGAGVFF.